The 16 T cell receptor beta chains reported below all come from one sample, sequenced in a study of cytomegalovirus exposure and HLA in healthy donors. Method: immunoSEQ multiplex PCR; TCRdb's copy keeps in-frame clones and lacks some. The sample contains about 240,000 clones, more than 75% of which appear only once. Sample: PBMCs. The receptors shown here come from a woman aged 25 to 39 in good health and CMV-seropositive.

The chain employs TRBV10-3 and TRBJ2-2, with 7 bases aligning to TRBD2. J lost 0 bases, V lost 10 bases, and 11 bases had no gene match. Germline CDR1 and CDR2: ENHRY and SYGVKD. The CDR3 covers 16 residues. The CDR3 loop is CATQIKTSTNTGELFF. The CDR3 DNA reads TGTGCCACCCAGATCAAGACTAGCACGAACACCGGGGAGCTGTTTTTT.

The chain carries TRBV7-2 and TRBJ2-1; TRBD2 matches at 12 bases. CDR1 is SGHTA and CDR2 is FQGNSA in the germline V gene. The ends lost 1 base at V and 9 bases at J; junction bases unmatched: 4. This CDR3 is 15 amino acids long. The CDR3 DNA reads as TGTGCCAGCAGCTTAGATCCTAGCGGGAGGGGTGAGCAGTTCTTC. Protein: CASSLDPSGRGEQFF.

V and J are TRBV7-9 and TRBJ2-1; no clear D. With 4 bases removed from V and 9 bases from J, the gap between germline ends came to 10 bases. The CDR3 sequence is 12 residues long. Germline values: CDR1 SEHNR, CDR2 FQNEAQ (reference sequence). CDR3 in amino acids: CASSSLRVEQFF. CDR3 nucleotides: TGTGCCAGCAGCTCCCTACGAGTTGAGCAGTTCTTC. Full variable domain (outside the CDR3, taken from reference TRBV7-9 and TRBJ2-1): DTGVSQNPRHKITKRGQNVTFRCDPISEHNRLYWYRQTLGQGPEFLTYFQNEAQLEKSRLLSDRFSAERPKGSFSTLEIQRTEQGDSAMYLCASSSLRVEQFFGPGTRLTVL.

This chain connects TRBV27 to TRBJ1-2; 12 positions agree with TRBD1. CDR1 is MNHEY and CDR2 is SMNVEV in the germline V gene (reference sequence). The CDR3 contains 16 residues. V lost 5 bases, J lost 6 bases, and 10 bases stayed unmatched. This chain's CDR3 is CASSLIPGTGGDGYTF. CDR3 nucleotide sequence: TGTGCCAGCAGTCTTATTCCCGGGACAGGGGGCGATGGCTACACCTTC.

A single count supports this clone. V gene TRBV4-1 combines with J gene TRBJ2-7, with D unclear. Germline V CDR1 and CDR2: MGHRA, YSYEKL. V was trimmed by 3 bases and J by 5 bases, leaving 20 bases between them. The CDR3 loop spans 16 amino acids. In DNA form, the CDR3 reads TGCGCCAGCAGCCAGGCCCCTAGGCTCATCCTGAACGAGCAGTACTTC. This codes for CASSQAPRLILNEQYF.

The CDR3 DNA sequence: TGCGCCAGCAGCTTGGCAGGGATGGCCAACATTCAGTACTTC. This codes for CASSLAGMANIQYF. The V and J genes are TRBV5-1 and TRBJ2-4, with D perhaps TRBD1 (5 bases). CDR1 SGHRS and CDR2 YFSETQ come from the germline V gene. With 0 bases removed from V and 7 bases from J, the gap between germline ends came to 11 bases. The CDR3 length is 14 residues.

J is TRBJ2-1 and V is TRBV5-1, with D possibly TRBD2 on 6 matching bases. The CDR3 has 14 amino acids. Looked up from germline, CDR1 is SGHRS and CDR2 is YFSETQ. The germline V and J ends were trimmed by 0 bases and 8 bases, with 12 bases remaining between them. The CDR3 protein is CASSLALASDEQFF. In DNA, the CDR3 is TGCGCCAGCAGCTTGGCCCTAGCGAGCGATGAGCAGTTCTTC.

This chain links TRBV4-1 with TRBJ2-5, with TRBD2 matching 7 bases. CDR1 is MGHRA, CDR2 YSYEKL, per germline. V shed 0 bases and J 4 bases; nucleotides not matched to a gene: 8. The CDR3 covers 16 residues. CDR3 sequence reads: CASSQDPGLVPETQYF. The CDR3 DNA follows: TGCGCCAGCAGCCAAGATCCCGGACTAGTCCCAGAGACCCAGTACTTC.

The count of this clone is one. The V call is TRBV30, the J call TRBJ1-2; 8 bases align to TRBD1. CDR1 and CDR2 (germline): GTSNPN, SVGIG (reference sequence). After removal of 3 bases from V and 1 base from J, the junction contained 7 bases not matched to a gene. The CDR3 runs to 15 residues. The DNA for the CDR3 is TGTGCCTGGAGGATGCAGGGGGCGCTTAACTATGGCTACACCTTC. Protein: CAWRMQGALNYGYTF.

The rearrangement links TRBV29-1 to TRBJ2-1, with 7 bases fitting TRBD1. With 0 bases clipped from V and 2 bases from J, the junction kept 7 bases outside the gene matches. CDR3 length: 16 residues. CDR1 is SQVTM and CDR2 is ANQGSEA in the germline V gene. CDR3 DNA: TGCAGCGTTGAAGATCAACAGGACAGGACCTACAATGAGCAGTTCTTC. Residues: CSVEDQQDRTYNEQFF.

J is TRBJ2-7 and V is TRBV4-2, with 7 bases identical to TRBD1. CDR3 size: 14 residues. CDR1 and CDR2 (germline): LGHNA, YNFKEQ. The V segment lost 1 base and the J segment 2 bases; nucleotides outside the gene matches: 2. The CDR3: CASSQVGTAYEQYF. The CDR3 DNA follows: TGTGCCAGCAGCCAAGTCGGGACAGCCTACGAGCAGTACTTC.

V and J are TRBV13 and TRBJ2-3, with 7 bases matching TRBD2. CDR3 size: 17 residues. The V gene end was trimmed by 5 bases and the J gene end by 0 bases; junction bases not matched to a gene: 11. The germline CDR1 and CDR2 sequences are PRHDT and FYEKMQ (reference sequence). The CDR3 DNA reads as TGTGCCAGCAGCCCCAACCGGGGGACTACTAGCACAGATACGCAGTATTTT. As protein: CASSPNRGTTSTDTQYF.

The gene calls are TRBV7-9 and TRBJ2-3; tentative D call: TRBD2 (5 bases). Germline CDR1 reads SEHNR; CDR2 reads FQNEAQ (reference sequence). Trimming stripped 6 bases from V and 2 bases from J, with 15 bases between. CDR3 size: 15 residues. The CDR3 here is CASRFGLSSTDTQYF. The CDR3 bases are TGTGCCAGCAGATTCGGACTGAGTTCCACAGATACGCAGTATTTT. Drawing the rest from reference TRBV7-9 and TRBJ2-3, the complete variable domain is DTGVSQNPRHKITKRGQNVTFRCDPISEHNRLYWYRQTLGQGPEFLTYFQNEAQLEKSRLLSDRFSAERPKGSFSTLEIQRTEQGDSAMYLCASRFGLSSTDTQYFGPGTRLTVL.

This chain uses TRBV27 with TRBJ1-5, with TRBD1 matching over 7 bases. J lost 7 bases, V lost 4 bases, and 10 bases had no gene match. CDR3 length: 15 residues. From germline, CDR1 is MNHEY and CDR2 SMNVEV (reference sequence). CDR3 sequence: CASSSQGPFWQPQHF. In DNA form, the CDR3 reads TGTGCCAGCAGTTCACAGGGGCCCTTTTGGCAGCCCCAGCATTTT.

This sequence joins TRBV9 and TRBJ2-7; 9 nucleotides match TRBD1. Germline V CDR1 and CDR2: SGDLS, YYNGEE. V was clipped by 0 bases and J by 6 bases; unmatched bases: 4. CDR3 size: 14 residues. The DNA of the CDR3 is TGTGCCAGCAGCGTAGGACAGGGGGTAGGCGAGCAGTACTTC. Protein sequence: CASSVGQGVGEQYF.

The CDR3: CASSYSSDEQFF. The CDR3 DNA is TGTGCCAGCAGTTACTCGTCTGATGAGCAGTTCTTC. The rearrangement joins TRBV6-5 to TRBJ2-1; D gene uncertain. The CDR3 loop spans 12 amino acids. Trimming removed 0 bases at V and 8 bases at J, with 5 bases between. Per germline, CDR1 MNHEY and CDR2 SVGAGI.